The clone carrying this T cell receptor (beta chain) was seen at least ten times. The CDR3 consists of 14 residues. Looked up from germline, CDR1 is DFQATT and CDR2 is SNEGSKA (reference sequence). V dropped 5 bases and J dropped 5; count of bases not matched to a gene: 4. The data stem from a study of CD8+CD57+ T cells in acquired aplastic anemia. Patients picked for sequencing had shown CD8+CD57+ cell expansion detected by flow cytometry. TCR beta VDJ and CDR3 profiling used genomic DNA as template. TCRdb reprocessed the reads via MiXCR and lists one record per CDR3 protein. The data contain roughly 190,000 distinct CDR3 sequences, 40% to 50% of them seen just once; the ten biggest clones take up around 9.7%.

This receptor was identified in a human donor with aplastic anemia. Sequencing input: sorted CD4+, CD8+, or CD8+CD57+ T cells (not recorded which) from PBMCs. J is TRBJ1-4 and V is TRBV20-1; 11 bases match TRBD1. The CDR3 region is CSALGQGGNEKLFF. For the CDR3, the DNA is TGCAGTGCTCTGGGACAGGGGGGAAATGAAAAACTGTTTTTT.